This record concerns one T cell receptor beta chain sequence. Using immunoSEQ multiplex PCR, the repertoire was profiled, and TCRdb retains in-frame clones only, with some absent. This table holds under 80,000 clones, around 87% found once. This record comes from a study of OX40 agonist ivuxolimab in advanced cancers. Background on the study: Every 2 weeks, patients received ivuxolimab intravenously, dosed at 0.01 to 10 mg/kg.

Germline values: CDR1 SGDLS, CDR2 YYNGEE. CDR3 size: 15 residues. V trimming: 1 base; J trimming: 5 bases; junction bases outside the gene matches: 4. Sequencing was performed on CD4+ or CD8+ T cells sorted from blood, taken in a trial of the OX40 agonist ivuxolimab. The V and J genes are TRBV9 and TRBJ2-3, with TRBD2 matching 10 bases. This TCR was sampled from an adult with an advanced solid tumor such as melanoma, head and neck, liver or kidney cancer. Here the CDR3 reads CASSVLAGAGDTQYF. CDR3 DNA: TGTGCCAGCAGCGTACTAGCGGGGGCGGGAGATACGCAGTATTTT.